Many counts were recorded for the clone carrying this T cell receptor beta chain. Its antigen is still unknown. This record comes from a study of T cells in Graves' hyperthyroidism and ophthalmopathy. The study's findings and limits: Ophthalmopathy was told apart from stable hyperthyroidism by a 13 V-J model.

Patients showing uncontrolled infection, other autoimmune disease, pregnancy or lactation were ineligible. The V end was cut by 0 bases, the J end by 3 bases, with 6 bases between. The germline V gene has CDR1 GTSNPN and CDR2 SVGIG (reference sequence). The CDR3 is 13 amino acids. The TCR beta CDR3 regions underwent amplification using RNA transcripts as the source. The primer set for the first-round RT-PCR of the TCR CDR3 was HTBI. TCRdb analysed the multiplex PCR reads with MiXCR anew, one entry per CDR3 protein. Among roughly 500,000 distinct CDR3 sequences, 35% to 50% were seen once, and the ten largest hold about 40%.

The chain is built from TRBV30 and TRBJ1-5; D is undetermined. This TCR came from an adult woman with Graves' disease, either hyperthyroidism or ophthalmopathy (not recorded which). The specimen was peripheral blood or thyroid tissue (not recorded which). In DNA form, the CDR3 reads TGTGCCTGGAGTGTAGGTCCCAATCAGCCCCAGCATTTT. It codes for CAWSVGPNQPQHF. Filled out from reference TRBV30 and TRBJ1-5, the complete variable domain reads SQTIHQWPATLVQPVGSPLSLECTVEGTSNPNLYWYRQAAGRGLQLLFYSVGIGQISSEVPQNLSASRPQDRQFILSSKKLLLSDSGFYLCAWSVGPNQPQHFGDGTRLSIL.